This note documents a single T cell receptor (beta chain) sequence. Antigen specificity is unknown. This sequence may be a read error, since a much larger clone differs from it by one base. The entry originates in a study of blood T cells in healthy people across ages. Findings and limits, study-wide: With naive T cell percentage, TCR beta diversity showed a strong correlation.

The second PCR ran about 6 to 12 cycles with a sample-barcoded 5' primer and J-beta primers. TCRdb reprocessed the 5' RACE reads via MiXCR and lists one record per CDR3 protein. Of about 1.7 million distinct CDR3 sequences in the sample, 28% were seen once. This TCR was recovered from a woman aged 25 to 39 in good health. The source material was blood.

CDR3 in amino acids: CSVEEDRVDEQLF. CDR3 coding DNA: TGCAGCGTTGAAGAGGACAGGGTGGATGAGCAGTTATTC. The gene calls are TRBV29-1 and TRBJ2-1, with 8 nucleotides matching TRBD1. This CDR3 is 13 amino acids long. Germline-derived CDR1 and CDR2 are SQVTM and ANQGSEA.